The table lists the clone carrying this T cell receptor (beta chain) with a count of one. Its antigen is unknown. This sequence may be a read error, since a much larger clone differs from it by one base. This sample stems from a study of Graves' ophthalmopathy and Graves' hyperthyroidism. Study-level results: Detected in blood as well were most expanded thyroid clonotypes with frequency above 0.001.

Amplification of the TCR beta CDR3 regions used RNA transcripts (as template). The workflow started with a first-round RT-PCR run with HTBI primers and then moved on to a second-round multiplex PCR. TCRdb processed the multiplex PCR reads anew with MiXCR; each CDR3 protein has one entry. The sample has around 520,000 distinct CDR3 sequences; 35% to 40% are singletons. The source material was peripheral blood or thyroid tissue (not recorded which). This clonotype was obtained from an adult man with Graves' hyperthyroidism.

The CDR3 DNA sequence: TGTGCCAGCAGTTTGGGAGGGGGCCGAGGAGAGACCCAGCACTTC. Protein: CASSLGGGRGETQHF. The chain has TRBV2 and TRBJ2-5; D tentatively fits TRBD1 or TRBD2 (7 bases each). The CDR3 spans 15 residues. Germline CDR1 SNHLY, CDR2 FYNNEI.